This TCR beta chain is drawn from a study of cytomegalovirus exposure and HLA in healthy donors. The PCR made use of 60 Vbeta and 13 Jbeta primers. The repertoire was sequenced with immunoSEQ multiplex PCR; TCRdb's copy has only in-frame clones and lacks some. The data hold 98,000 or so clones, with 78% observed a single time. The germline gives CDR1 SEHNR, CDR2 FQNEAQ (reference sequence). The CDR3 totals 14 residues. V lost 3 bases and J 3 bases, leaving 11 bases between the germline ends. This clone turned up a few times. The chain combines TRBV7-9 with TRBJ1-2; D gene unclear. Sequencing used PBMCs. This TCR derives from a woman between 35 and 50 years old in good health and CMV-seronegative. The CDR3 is CASSFDNPHYGYTF. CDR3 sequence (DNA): TGTGCCAGCAGCTTTGACAACCCTCACTATGGCTACACCTTC.